This is a list of T cell receptor beta chains from one sample in a study of blood T cell repertoires in COVID-19. Profiled with immunoSEQ multiplex PCR; TCRdb holds only in-frame clones, not every one. Among 140,000 to 150,000 clones listed, over 65% were seen once. Sample: PBMCs or T cells enriched from blood (not recorded which). The receptor source for this set is a woman between 45 and 60 years old who had recovered from COVID-19. CDR3s leave out the opening cysteine and the closing phenylalanine or tryptophan. D genes are given only for firm matches.

-,TRBV5-1,TRBJ1-6,ASSAAASHPYNDSPLH
TRBD1,TRBV27,TRBJ1-1,ASSWLTGAGNTEAF
-,TRBV15,TRBJ1-2,ATSTQRGSGYT
-,TRBV6-5,TRBJ2-7,ATYDNRRQGYEQY
-,TRBV2,TRBJ2-5,ASSVGIQETQY
-,TRBV2,TRBJ2-7,ASSVTGGGYEQY
-,TRBV21-1,TRBJ1-6,ASSISRTSTRTGHKDSPLH
-,TRBV4-2,TRBJ1-3,ASSQEGARTSGNTIY
TRBD2,TRBV24-1,TRBJ2-1,ATSDLSGGSYNEQF
TRBD1,TRBV29-1,TRBJ1-1,SVPQRTGRPEAF
-,TRBV5-1,TRBJ1-3,ASSFQEMSGNTIY
-,TRBV28,TRBJ1-1,ASSSTGMNTEAF
-,TRBV5-4,TRBJ1-6,ASSRGNSPLH
TRBD1,TRBV6-6,TRBJ2-2,ASSRGTGGIGELF
-,TRBV27,TRBJ1-6,ASSLGGGSPLH
TRBD1,TRBV27,TRBJ1-5,ASSFGDRGNQPQH
-,TRBV6-5,TRBJ1-5,ASRRALTSNQPQH
TRBD2,TRBV6-5,TRBJ2-5,ASSSSGGAPQETQY
TRBD1,TRBV5-5,TRBJ2-5,ASSLVGQGQETQY
-,TRBV7-9,TRBJ1-4,ASSFLAATNEKLF
TRBD1,TRBV28,TRBJ1-6,ASSSNPGQGETLH
TRBD2,TRBV28,TRBJ2-5,ASSLGREETQY
TRBD1,TRBV10-3,TRBJ1-1,AISERTGVTEAF
-,TRBV5-1,TRBJ2-3,ASSFAGATDTQY
-,TRBV28,TRBJ1-2,ASSFTGSGYGYT
-,TRBV7-2,TRBJ2-2,ASSLVLLNTGELF
-,TRBV6-5,TRBJ2-1,ASSSLSGNEQF
-,TRBV25-1,TRBJ2-2,ASSESGWNTGELF
TRBD1,TRBV5-1,TRBJ1-2,ASSKNTPGQGVGYT
-,TRBV5-6,TRBJ1-6,ASSVEMNRDSPLH
-,TRBV6-5,TRBJ1-5,ASSYGGAGDQPQH
-,TRBV12-2,TRBJ1-1,ASRIGQGPLGTEAF
-,TRBV2,TRBJ2-5,ASSEGVSGGETQY
-,TRBV19,TRBJ1-1,ASSILSSSREWTEAF
-,TRBV5-1,TRBJ2-3,ASSSPGGFGTDTQY
-,TRBV13,TRBJ2-6,ASSERSGANVLT
-,TRBV28,TRBJ1-1,AGNRELNTEAF
TRBD1,TRBV19,TRBJ2-6,ASSLRTGLSSGANVLT
TRBD1,TRBV25-1,TRBJ1-2,ASSGDRANYGYT
TRBD1,TRBV29-1,TRBJ1-1,SVWTGANTEAF
-,TRBV25-1,TRBJ2-2,ASGVAGRTGELF
-,TRBV19,TRBJ1-5,ARRRVSNQPQH
-,TRBV10-1,TRBJ2-5,ASSDGVQETQY
TRBD1,TRBV24-1,TRBJ2-1,ATSDRQGDAYYNEQF
-,TRBV14,TRBJ1-2,ASSQATVNYGYT
-,TRBV27,TRBJ1-2,ASSLSLSPVRGYT
TRBD1,TRBV4-1,TRBJ2-5,ASSQPTGVETQY
-,TRBV24-1,TRBJ1-5,ATSDSERVLPQH
TRBD1,TRBV28,TRBJ2-3,ASSLSGTGGPTSTDTQY
-,TRBV5-1,TRBJ1-6,ASSRETEKYSPLH
-,TRBV25-1,TRBJ2-5,ASSETAFQETQY
-,TRBV6-5,TRBJ1-6,ASSASRVSGSPLH